This is a list of T cell receptor beta chains from one sample in a study of blood T cell repertoires in COVID-19. Profiling relied on immunoSEQ multiplex PCR, and the TCRdb table lists in-frame clones only, not all of them. Of approximately 110,000 clones listed, 65% to 80% are singletons. The sequenced material came from peripheral blood. The receptors were sampled from a human donor with acute or convalescent COVID-19. The donor label of this sample is uncertain. CDR3s leave out the opening cysteine and the closing phenylalanine or tryptophan.

j_gene,v_gene,CDR3aa
TRBJ2-5,TRBV5-1,ASSPNRGLTETQY
TRBJ2-3,TRBV2,ASSDGGRGGTDTQY
TRBJ1-4,TRBV7-9,ASSLGGNFGEKLF
TRBJ2-6,TRBV6-5,ASSSRDSGANVLT
TRBJ2-1,TRBV10-2,ASSTGANYNEQF
TRBJ1-2,TRBV12-3/TRBV12-4,ASSPTPGGYT
TRBJ2-3,TRBV27,ASGILTGVSTDTQY
TRBJ1-5,TRBV6-5,ASSPNRRPNQPQH
TRBJ2-1,TRBV24-1,ATSDFGPTGNEQF
TRBJ2-3,TRBV3-1/TRBV3-2,ASSQDYQTSGGAFGTDTQY
TRBJ2-3,TRBV11-2,ASSLAGGGSTDTQY
TRBJ1-2,TRBV5-6,ASSLLFTGPKGGYT
TRBJ1-5,TRBV6-5,ASKPGEGDNQPQH
TRBJ2-5,TRBV27,ASSLLGTSGGGYQETQY
TRBJ1-2,TRBV11-2,ASSWMDRPYGYT
TRBJ1-3,TRBV12-3/TRBV12-4,ASSFGDTIY
TRBJ2-5,TRBV3-1/TRBV3-2,ASSQPGVETQY
TRBJ2-7,TRBV11-2,ASSVSPGSSYEQY
TRBJ1-5,TRBV10-3,AISAGQGANQPQH
TRBJ1-5,TRBV2,ASSNLQGRQPQH
TRBJ1-2,TRBV28,ASSSEYDRTNYGYT
TRBJ1-1,TRBV2,ASSSDRWETEAF
TRBJ2-3,TRBV20-1,SASSLAGGFADTQY
TRBJ2-5,TRBV18,ASSPLSGLQETQY
TRBJ2-7,TRBV6-2/TRBV6-3,ASSLDGSSYEQY
TRBJ1-4,TRBV2,ASAGGFGEKLF
TRBJ1-2,TRBV27,ASSPTGSYGYT
TRBJ1-1,TRBV9,ASSLLSRQGSDGTEAF
TRBJ1-6,TRBV5-1,ASSLDSYNSPLH
TRBJ2-5,TRBV18,ASSPRQRETQY
TRBJ2-7,TRBV5-1,ASSYGTAGYEQY